These 10 T cell receptor beta chains were all obtained from the same sample, sequenced in a study of T-cell memory formation after mild COVID-19. TCRdb re-called the 5' RACE reads through MiXCR, storing one row per CDR3 protein. The sample yields about 140,000 distinct CDR3 sequences, 14% seen once. Material: PBMCs or a T cell subset sorted from them (not recorded which). The receptors were gathered from an adult woman who had mild COVID-19 (a few samples of this study predate the infection). Cell type and time point are not known.

This clonotype was seen a handful of times. V and J are TRBV12-3 or TRBV12-4 and TRBJ2-1; perhaps D is TRBD1 or TRBD2 (5 bases each). The CDR3 sequence is 17 residues long. V lost 2 bases, J lost 4 bases, and 18 bases lay in between. CDR3: CASSLWQGDLMYNEQFF. The CDR3 region has the DNA TGTGCCAGCAGTTTATGGCAGGGAGATCTAATGTACAATGAGCAGTTCTTC.

This rearrangement joins TRBV20-1 to TRBJ2-7, with 12 positions matching TRBD2. From germline, CDR1 is DFQATT and CDR2 SNEGSKA (reference sequence). The length of the CDR3 is 13 residues. CDR3: CGLAGPKGYEQYF. The CDR3 coding sequence is TGCGGACTAGCGGGGCCCAAAGGATACGAGCAGTACTTC.

This clonotype has a handful of counts. The gene calls are TRBV6-2 or TRBV6-3 and TRBJ2-5; tentatively, D is TRBD2 (6 bases). Trimming removed 8 bases from V and 5 bases from J, with 15 bases in between. Germline V gives CDR1 MNHEY, CDR2 SVGEGT. This CDR3 has 13 residues. The CDR3: CASQIRGRETQYF. The CDR3, as DNA: TGTGCCAGCCAGATACGGGGGAGGGAGACCCAGTACTTC.

V usage is TRBV7-3 and J usage is TRBJ2-5; 11 nucleotides line up with TRBD2. The CDR3 has 16 amino acids. The V segment lost 4 bases and the J segment 1 base; nucleotides outside the gene matches: 5. Germline-derived CDR1 and CDR2 are SGHTA and FQGTGA. The CDR3: CASSSQGTSGQETQYF. Here the CDR3 DNA reads TGTGCCAGCAGCTCCCAAGGGACTAGCGGCCAAGAGACCCAGTACTTC.

This clonotype came up once. The chain couples TRBV27 to TRBJ2-3, with 7 nucleotides matching TRBD2. Germline values: CDR1 MNHEY, CDR2 SMNVEV (reference sequence). V lost 6 bases and J lost 2; bases outside the gene matches: 5. The CDR3 contains 14 residues. The CDR3 spells CASRLAEFTDTQYF. In nucleotides, the CDR3 is TGTGCCAGCAGGCTAGCGGAGTTCACAGATACGCAGTATTTT.

The rearrangement uses TRBV2 and TRBJ2-1; TRBD2 aligns across 12 bases. CDR3 length equals 20 residues. Trimming took 4 bases from V and 3 from J; bases not matched to a gene: 16. Germline V gene lookup returns CDR1 SNHLY and CDR2 FYNNEI. The CDR3 loop is CASSVVVSSTSGSLYNEQFF. DNA for the CDR3: TGTGCCAGCAGTGTAGTCGTCTCGTCGACTAGCGGGAGCCTCTACAATGAGCAGTTCTTC.

This clonotype was recorded only once. The V call is TRBV7-9, the J call TRBJ1-2; D call uncertain. Germline V gene sequence: CDR1 SEHNR, CDR2 FQNEAQ (reference sequence). This CDR3 has 14 residues. Trimming took 2 bases from V and 8 from J, leaving 15 bases between them. The CDR3 region has the DNA TGTGCCAGCAGCTTACCGCGACTGGATGGAGGCTACACCTTC. Its protein product is CASSLPRLDGGYTF.

The chain carries TRBV4-2 and TRBJ2-3; maybe TRBD2 (6 bases). Germline CDR1 LGHNA, CDR2 YNFKEQ. With 0 bases removed from V and 5 bases from J, the gap between germline ends came to 12 bases. This CDR3 spans 15 amino acids. Here the CDR3 reads CASSQDKGAGDTQYF. The CDR3 DNA follows: TGTGCCAGCAGCCAAGATAAAGGAGCGGGAGATACGCAGTATTTT.

This chain connects TRBV4-1 to TRBJ1-2; D is ambiguous. In germline, CDR1 is MGHRA, CDR2 YSYEKL. V shed 4 bases and J shed 6 bases, with 12 bases lying between them. The CDR3 consists of 13 residues. This chain's CDR3 is CASSLGLEDGYTF. The CDR3 DNA is TGCGCCAGCAGCCTTGGCCTTGAGGATGGCTACACCTTC.

This clonotype appeared a few times. The chain is built from TRBV7-9 and TRBJ1-1; 7 nucleotides line up with TRBD1. V lost 2 bases to trimming and J lost 1 base; unmatched junction nucleotides: 4. Germline V gene data show CDR1 as SEHNR and CDR2 as FQNEAQ (reference sequence). The CDR3 totals 15 residues. The CDR3 region is CASSLSRTGNTEAFF. The CDR3 DNA follows: TGTGCCAGCAGCTTATCCCGGACAGGGAACACTGAAGCTTTCTTT.